This T cell receptor beta chain was captured in a study of blood T cell repertoires in COVID-19. TCRdb keeps only in-frame clones here, not all; method: immunoSEQ multiplex PCR. The sample carries roughly 400,000 clones, over 75% recorded once. Losses at the gene ends were 5 bases for V and 0 bases for J; bases not matched to a gene: 9. The germline V gene has CDR1 SNHLY and CDR2 FYNNEI. The CDR3 contains 16 residues. The origin of this receptor is a woman under 30 who had been exposed to COVID-19. The chain links TRBV2 to TRBJ2-5, with 7 positions matching TRBD1. The sample comprised PBMCs or T cells enriched from blood (not recorded which). In DNA, the CDR3 is TGTGCCAGCAGTCCACAGGGGAAGGGCAACCAAGAGACCCAGTACTTC. This sequence encodes CASSPQGKGNQETQYF.